This T cell receptor (beta chain) is from a study of blood T cell repertoires in COVID-19. Study context: Spain, Italy and the United States supplied samples that represented acute and convalescent COVID-19.

CDR1 is MNHNY and CDR2 is SVGAGI in the germline V gene (reference sequence). Trimming at V came to 5 bases and at J to 2 bases, leaving 7 bases not matched to a gene. There are 15 residues in the CDR3. Study processing details: Amplification with reference gene primers provided the estimates of nucleated cell counts. Only in-frame clones appear in the TCRdb table, and some are missing; sequencing was by immunoSEQ multiplex PCR. V and J calls and clone size come straight from that table; D and trimming were deduced from the DNA. The sample shows fewer than 700,000 clones, roughly 89% of them seen only once.

Source material: peripheral blood. The sequence came from a woman in her fifties or sixties with COVID-19, enrolled during active disease. The chain recombines TRBV6-6 with TRBJ2-5, with 8 bases that match TRBD1. The CDR3 sequence: CASSNRQGRQETQYF. The CDR3 nucleotides read TGTGCCAGCAGTAATAGACAGGGGCGGCAAGAGACCCAGTACTTC.